The text below deals with one T cell receptor beta chain. Generated by immunoSEQ multiplex PCR, the TCRdb table keeps only in-frame clones and is missing some. The table has about 95,000 clones, roughly 90% seen once. The data were obtained in a study of control samples from healthy donors and cancer patients. Germline V CDR1 and CDR2: MNHNS, SASEGT. The CDR3 spans 16 residues. The V and J ends lost 2 bases and 10 bases respectively, with 18 bases between them. The sequenced sample was blood. The receptor's source is a woman in her 70s in good health. This chain links TRBV6-1 with TRBJ1-6; D gene ambiguous. CDR3 nucleotides: TGTGCCAGCAGTGAACAAAAAGGCAAGTTAGGATCACCCCTCCACTTT. Translation gives CASSEQKGKLGSPLHF.